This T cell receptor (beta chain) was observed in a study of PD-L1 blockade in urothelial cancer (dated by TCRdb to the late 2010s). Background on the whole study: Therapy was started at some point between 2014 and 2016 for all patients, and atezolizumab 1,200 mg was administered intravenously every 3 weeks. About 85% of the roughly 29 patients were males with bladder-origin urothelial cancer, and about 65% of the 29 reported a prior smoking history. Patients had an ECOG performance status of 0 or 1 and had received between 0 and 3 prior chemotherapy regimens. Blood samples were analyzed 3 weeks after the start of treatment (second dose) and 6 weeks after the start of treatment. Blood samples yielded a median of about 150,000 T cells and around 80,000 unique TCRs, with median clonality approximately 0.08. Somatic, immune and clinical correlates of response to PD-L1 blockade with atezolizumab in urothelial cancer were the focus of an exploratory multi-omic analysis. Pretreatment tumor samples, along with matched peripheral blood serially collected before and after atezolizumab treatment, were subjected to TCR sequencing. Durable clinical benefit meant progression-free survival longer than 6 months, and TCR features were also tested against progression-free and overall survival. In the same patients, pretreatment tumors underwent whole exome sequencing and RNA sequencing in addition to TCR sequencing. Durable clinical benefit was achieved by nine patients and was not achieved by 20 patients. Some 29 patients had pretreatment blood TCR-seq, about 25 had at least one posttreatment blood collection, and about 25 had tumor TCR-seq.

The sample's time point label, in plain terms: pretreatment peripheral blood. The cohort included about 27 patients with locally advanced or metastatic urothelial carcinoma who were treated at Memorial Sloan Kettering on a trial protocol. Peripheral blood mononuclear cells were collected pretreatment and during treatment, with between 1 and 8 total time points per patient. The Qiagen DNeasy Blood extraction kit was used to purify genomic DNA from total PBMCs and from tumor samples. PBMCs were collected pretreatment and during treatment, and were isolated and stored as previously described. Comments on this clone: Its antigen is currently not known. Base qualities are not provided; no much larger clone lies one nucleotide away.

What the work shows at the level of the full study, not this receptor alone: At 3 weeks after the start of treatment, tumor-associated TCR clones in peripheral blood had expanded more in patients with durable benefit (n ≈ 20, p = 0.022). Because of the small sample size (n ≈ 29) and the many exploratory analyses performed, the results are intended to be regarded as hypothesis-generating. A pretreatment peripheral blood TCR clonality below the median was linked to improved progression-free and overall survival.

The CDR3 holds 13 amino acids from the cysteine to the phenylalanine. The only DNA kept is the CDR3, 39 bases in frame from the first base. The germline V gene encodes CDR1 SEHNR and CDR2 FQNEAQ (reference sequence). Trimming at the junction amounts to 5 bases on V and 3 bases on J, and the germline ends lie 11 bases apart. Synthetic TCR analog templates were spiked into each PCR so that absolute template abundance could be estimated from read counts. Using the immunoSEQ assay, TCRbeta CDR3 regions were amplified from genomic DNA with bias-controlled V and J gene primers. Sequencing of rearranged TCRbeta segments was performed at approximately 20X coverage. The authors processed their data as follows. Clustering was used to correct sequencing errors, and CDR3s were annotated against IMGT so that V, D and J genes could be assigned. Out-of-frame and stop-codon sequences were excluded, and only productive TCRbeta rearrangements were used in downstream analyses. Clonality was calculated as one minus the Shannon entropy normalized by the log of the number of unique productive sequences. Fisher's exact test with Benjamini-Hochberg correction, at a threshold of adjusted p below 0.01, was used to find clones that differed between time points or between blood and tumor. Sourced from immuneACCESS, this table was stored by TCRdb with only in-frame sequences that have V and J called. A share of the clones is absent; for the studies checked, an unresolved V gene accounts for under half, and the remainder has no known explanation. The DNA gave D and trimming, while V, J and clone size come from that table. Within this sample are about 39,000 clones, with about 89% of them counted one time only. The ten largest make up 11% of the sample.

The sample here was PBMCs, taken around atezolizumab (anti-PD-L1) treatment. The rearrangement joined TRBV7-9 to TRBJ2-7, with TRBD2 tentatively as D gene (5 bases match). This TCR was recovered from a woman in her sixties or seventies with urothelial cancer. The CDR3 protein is CASSPPGGYEQYF. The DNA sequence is TGTGCCAGCAGCCCACCAGGAGGCTACGAGCAGTACTTC. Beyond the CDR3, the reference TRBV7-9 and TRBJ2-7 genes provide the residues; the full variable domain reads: DTGVSQNPRHKITKRGQNVTFRCDPISEHNRLYWYRQTLGQGPEFLTYFQNEAQLEKSRLLSDRFSAERPKGSFSTLEIQRTEQGDSAMYLCASSPPGGYEQYFGPGTRLTVT.